The 12 T cell receptor beta chains presented below share a single source sample, sequenced in a study of shared clonotypes between healthy human individuals. Assay used: immunoSEQ multiplex PCR; TCRdb lists only in-frame clones, some missing. Of about 2,500,000 clones in the sample, approximately 92% were seen once. Sequenced material: naive CD4+ T cells sorted from blood. Subset described: CD45RA+ positively selected. The source of these receptors is a man between 18 and 35 years old in good health.

The gene calls are TRBV28 and TRBJ1-2; D is undetermined. Germline CDR1 is MDHEN and CDR2 is SYDVKM. The ends were cut back, 0 bases at V and 2 bases at J, with 1 base in the middle. The CDR3 is made up of 12 amino acids. CDR3 coding DNA: TGTGCCAGCAGTTTATGGAACTATGGCTACACCTTC. Translation: CASSLWNYGYTF.

The CDR3 DNA sequence: TGTGCCAGCTCCCCAGACGGGAGGAGCTCCTATAATTCACCCCTCCACTTT. Its protein is CASSPDGRSSYNSPLHF. V and J are TRBV18 and TRBJ1-6, with D unclear. Trimming removed 6 bases at V and 0 bases at J, with 15 bases between. CDR1 and CDR2 from the germline V gene are KGHSH and LQKENI. The CDR3 is 17 residues long.

V gene TRBV6-1 combines with J gene TRBJ2-7; D possibly corresponds to TRBD1 (6 bases). There are 13 residues in the CDR3. Germline CDR1 is MNHNS and CDR2 is SASEGT. The V gene lost 7 bases and the J gene lost 3 bases, with 13 bases spanning the gap. CDR3 amino acids: CASTQGRGYEQYF. CDR3 nucleotide sequence: TGTGCCAGCACACAGGGAAGAGGCTACGAGCAGTACTTC.

The chain couples TRBV6-5 to TRBJ2-2; 8 bases are shared with TRBD2. CDR3 length equals 16 residues. Germline-derived CDR1 and CDR2 are MNHEY and SVGAGI. The J segment lost 0 bases and the V segment lost 2 bases, leaving 2 bases of the junction unmatched. CDR3 coding DNA: TGTGCCAGCAGTTACCCTAGCGGGCCGAACACCGGGGAGCTGTTTTTT. Translating gives CASSYPSGPNTGELFF.

The rearrangement uses TRBV7-9 and TRBJ2-3; D is unclear. CDR3 length equals 15 residues. Germline CDR1 is SEHNR and CDR2 is FQNEAQ (reference sequence). V was trimmed by 1 base and J by 2 bases, leaving 10 bases between them. CDR3 sequence: CASSLVIGDTDTQYF. Written as DNA, the CDR3 is TGTGCCAGCAGCTTAGTGATCGGAGACACAGATACGCAGTATTTT.

The V gene is TRBV5-1, the J gene TRBJ2-5; 7 bases are shared with TRBD2. This CDR3 contains 15 residues. Germline V lookup: CDR1 SGHRS, CDR2 YFSETQ. Trimming removed 1 base from V and 1 base from J; junction bases left unmatched: 4. The CDR3 spells CASSLYPGGQETQYF. The CDR3 DNA reads TGCGCCAGCAGCTTGTACCCGGGGGGCCAAGAGACCCAGTACTTC.

As concerns this clone: With a much larger clone just one base away, this may be a read error. Within the sample, other DNA sequences also encode this same CDR3. The chain recombines TRBV5-8 with TRBJ2-2; D gene ambiguous. This CDR3 is 14 amino acids long. CDR1 and CDR2 (germline): SGHTS, YDEGEE. V gave up 0 bases and J gave up 1 base, with 4 bases separating them. In nucleotides, the CDR3 is TGTGCCAGCAGCTTGGGACAGAACACCGGGGAGCTGTTTTTT. Translating gives CASSLGQNTGELFF.

V usage is TRBV5-4 and J usage is TRBJ2-3; TRBD2 aligns across 7 bases. CDR1 and CDR2 from the germline V gene are SGHNT and YYREEE (reference sequence). Trimming removed 1 base from V and 2 bases from J; junction bases left unmatched: 1. This CDR3 comprises 14 residues. CDR3 loop: CASSLTSATDTQYF. The CDR3, as DNA: TGTGCCAGCAGCTTGACTAGCGCCACAGATACGCAGTATTTT.

V gene TRBV18 combines with J gene TRBJ2-5, with no clear D. Trimming removed 6 bases from V and 1 base from J, with 18 bases in between. Germline V gene lookup returns CDR1 KGHSH and CDR2 LQKENI. The CDR3 is 16 amino acids. CDR3 sequence reads: CASSRQRQTTQETQYF. CDR3 nucleotides: TGTGCCAGCTCTCGGCAACGGCAGACCACCCAAGAGACCCAGTACTTC.

The chain combines TRBV7-9 with TRBJ2-7, with TRBD1 matching over 7 bases. CDR3 length: 18 amino acids. From germline, CDR1 is SEHNR and CDR2 FQNEAQ (reference sequence). The junction had 16 bases not matched to a gene; V was cut back by 4 bases and J by 1 base. CDR3 DNA: TGTGCCAGCAGCTCGACAAACCTACACAGGGGCCCATCCTACGAGCAGTACTTC. Its translation: CASSSTNLHRGPSYEQYF.

The chain joins TRBV5-1 to TRBJ2-7, with 7 bases fitting TRBD2. CDR1 and CDR2 (germline): SGHRS, YFSETQ. This CDR3 has 13 residues. The V gene end was trimmed by 3 bases and the J gene end by 3 bases; junction bases not matched to a gene: 3. This CDR3 is CASSYGLDYEQYF. The CDR3, as DNA: TGCGCCAGCAGCTACGGACTAGACTACGAGCAGTACTTC.

The chain joins TRBV27 to TRBJ2-7; D unresolved. Trimming took off 7 bases at V and 2 bases at J, with 9 bases between the two ends. The CDR3 contains 12 residues. CDR1 MNHEY and CDR2 SMNVEV come from the germline V gene (reference sequence). Here the CDR3 reads CASKSHPYEQYF. The CDR3 DNA reads TGTGCCAGCAAGTCTCATCCCTACGAGCAGTACTTC.